Listed below are T cell receptor beta chains from one sample, sequenced in a study of blood T cell repertoires in COVID-19. The table came from immunoSEQ multiplex PCR; TCRdb's copy has only in-frame clones and leaves some out. The table has around 300,000 clones, 75% to 90% seen once. Sequencing was performed on peripheral blood. Receptors were obtained from a woman between 35 and 50 years old who had recovered from COVID-19. Each CDR3 is given with its conserved first and last residue. A D gene is named only where the DNA matches it firmly. Rows give clone size only sometimes, using once, few, many, or a class for an expanded clone.

v_gene: TRBV5-8; abundance: -; d_gene: -; j_gene: TRBJ2-7; CDR3nt: TGTGCCAGCAGCCTCGGGAGACCCTACGAGCAGTACTTC; CDR3aa: CASSLGRPYEQYF
v_gene: TRBV6-2/TRBV6-3; abundance: -; d_gene: TRBD2; j_gene: TRBJ2-7; CDR3nt: TGTGCCAGCACCCCTCTCCCGGGACTAGGGGCCTACGAGCAGTACTTC; CDR3aa: CASTPLPGLGAYEQYF
v_gene: TRBV19; abundance: -; d_gene: -; j_gene: TRBJ2-7; CDR3nt: TGTGCCAGTAGTATAGATTTGGTACAGGGACCCTACGAGCAGTACTTC; CDR3aa: CASSIDLVQGPYEQYF
v_gene: TRBV7-2; abundance: -; d_gene: -; j_gene: TRBJ2-1; CDR3nt: TGTGCCAGCAGCTTACGGGGGACGGACGGGGGATACTACAATGAGCAGTTCTTC; CDR3aa: CASSLRGTDGGYYNEQFF
v_gene: TRBV7-8; abundance: -; d_gene: -; j_gene: TRBJ2-1; CDR3nt: TGTGCCAGCAGCTTAGCCCAGGTCCCTGGGGGGTTTTACAATGAGCAGTTCTTC; CDR3aa: CASSLAQVPGGFYNEQFF
v_gene: TRBV7-8; abundance: -; d_gene: -; j_gene: TRBJ2-6; CDR3nt: TGTGCCAGCAGCTTAGCCCCACGTCAAGGGGCCCCTGGATCTGGGGCCAACGTCCTGACTTTC; CDR3aa: CASSLAPRQGAPGSGANVLTF
v_gene: TRBV7-6; abundance: -; d_gene: TRBD1; j_gene: TRBJ2-3; CDR3nt: TGTGCCAGCAACAAGGGACAGGGGGCAGATACGCAGTATTTT; CDR3aa: CASNKGQGADTQYF
v_gene: TRBV5-1; abundance: -; d_gene: -; j_gene: TRBJ1-1; CDR3nt: TGCGCCAGCAGCTGGCAGGACGGGGTAAACACTGAAGCTTTCTTT; CDR3aa: CASSWQDGVNTEAFF
v_gene: TRBV5-5; abundance: -; d_gene: -; j_gene: TRBJ1-2; CDR3nt: TGTGCCAGCAGCTTGGGGCCAGGTGGAGGGAACTATGGCTACACCTTC; CDR3aa: CASSLGPGGGNYGYTF
v_gene: TRBV27; abundance: -; d_gene: -; j_gene: TRBJ2-3; CDR3nt: TGTGCCAGCAGCAGACTAGGAGAACTCACAGATACGCAGTATTTT; CDR3aa: CASSRLGELTDTQYF
v_gene: TRBV11-1; abundance: -; d_gene: TRBD2; j_gene: TRBJ2-5; CDR3nt: TGTGCCAGCAGCGGCGGAGTAGCGGGATATCGGGAGACCCAGTACTTC; CDR3aa: CASSGGVAGYRETQYF
v_gene: TRBV19; abundance: -; d_gene: -; j_gene: TRBJ2-3; CDR3nt: TGTGCCAGTAGTAAGACAGTCACAGATACGCAGTATTTT; CDR3aa: CASSKTVTDTQYF
v_gene: TRBV19; abundance: -; d_gene: TRBD2; j_gene: TRBJ2-1; CDR3nt: TGCGGGACTAGCGGGAAGTGTGAGCAGTTCTTC; CDR3aa: CGTSGKCEQFF
v_gene: TRBV27; abundance: once; d_gene: -; j_gene: TRBJ1-1; CDR3nt: TGTGCCAGCAGTTCAAGCTCGTTGTACACTGAAGCTTTCTTT; CDR3aa: CASSSSSLYTEAFF
v_gene: TRBV28; abundance: -; d_gene: TRBD1; j_gene: TRBJ1-5; CDR3nt: TGTGCCAGCAGGCGACAGGGCGATCAGCCCCAGCATTTT; CDR3aa: CASRRQGDQPQHF
v_gene: TRBV2; abundance: -; d_gene: -; j_gene: TRBJ1-3; CDR3nt: TGTGCCAGCAGCGCTACAGGAGACTCTGGAAACACCATATATTTT; CDR3aa: CASSATGDSGNTIYF
v_gene: TRBV3-1/TRBV3-2; abundance: -; d_gene: TRBD1; j_gene: TRBJ1-2; CDR3nt: TGTGCCAGCCGCTTACAGGGGGATCGTGGCTACACCTTC; CDR3aa: CASRLQGDRGYTF